A single sample is the source of the 22 T cell receptor beta chains below, sequenced in a study of blood T cell repertoires in COVID-19. Profiling relied on immunoSEQ multiplex PCR, and the TCRdb table lists in-frame clones only, not all of them. Among 100,000 to 130,000 clones listed, around 88% were seen once. The sequencing sample was made of peripheral blood. The receptors shown here come from a man aged 45-65 years with active or convalescent COVID-19.

This clone occurred once. In the same sample, other DNA sequences code for this CDR3. The chain links TRBV7-9 to TRBJ2-7, with 10 bases lining up with TRBD1. CDR3 length: 14 residues. Germline V gene data show CDR1 as SEHNR and CDR2 as FQNEAQ (reference sequence). V was clipped by 2 bases and J by 3 bases; unmatched bases: 1. CDR3 loop: CASSLRDRGYEQYF. CDR3 in DNA: TGTGCCAGCAGCTTAAGGGACAGGGGCTACGAGCAGTACTTC.

The chain is built from TRBV19 and TRBJ2-7, with D maybe TRBD2 (6 bases). Germline CDR1 LNHDA, CDR2 SQIVND (reference sequence). The CDR3 is made up of 13 amino acids. Trimming took off 3 bases at V and 3 bases at J, with 9 bases between the two ends. The CDR3 region has the DNA TGTGCCAGTAGTATCGCGGAGGGCTACGAGCAGTACTTC. It is translated as CASSIAEGYEQYF. Complete variable domain (other parts from reference TRBV19 and TRBJ2-7): DGGITQSPKYLFRKEGQNVTLSCEQNLNHDAMYWYRQDPGQGLRLIYYSQIVNDFQKGDIAEGYSVSREKKESFPLTVTSAQKNPTAFYLCASSIAEGYEQYFGPGTRLTVT.

V gene TRBV27 combines with J gene TRBJ2-1; 14 bases are shared with TRBD2. Trimming removed 5 bases from V and 6 bases from J; junction bases left unmatched: 9. The CDR3 is 17 residues long. Per germline, CDR1 MNHEY and CDR2 SMNVEV (reference sequence). The CDR3 spells CASSRYLGTSGSNEQFF. CDR3 DNA: TGTGCCAGCAGTCGGTACCTGGGGACTAGCGGGAGCAATGAGCAGTTCTTC.

The V call is TRBV21-1, the J call TRBJ1-5; no check of the table's D call, TRBD1, against the DNA was made. TRBV21-1 is termed a pseudogene. CDR3 length: 15 residues. The CDR3 bases are TGTGCCAGCACCGGGGACAGACCGGGGGATCAGCCCCAGCATTTT. It translates to CASTGDRPGDQPQHF.

The chain links TRBV6-6 to TRBJ1-5; TRBD1 is a possible D gene (6 bases). V was pared by 9 bases and J by 3 bases, with 12 bases between. Germline V gene sequence: CDR1 MNHNY, CDR2 SVGAGI (reference sequence). The CDR3 has 13 residues. In nucleotides, the CDR3 is TGTGCCAGTTCAACAGGGAACAATCAGCCCCAGCATTTT. It specifies CASSTGNNQPQHF.

This sequence joins TRBV19 and TRBJ1-5; 9 bases agree with TRBD1. The V gene's germline CDR1 is LNHDA and CDR2 SQIVND (reference sequence). CDR3 length: 17 amino acids. V was pared by 7 bases and J by 4 bases, with 14 bases of the junction left unmatched. Here the CDR3 reads CASTNTGGGQKNQPQHF. CDR3 in DNA: TGTGCCAGTACCAACACAGGGGGCGGTCAAAAAAATCAGCCCCAGCATTTT.

J is TRBJ2-2 and V is TRBV13; 10 bases match TRBD1. This CDR3 spans 16 amino acids. Per the germline V gene, CDR1 is PRHDT and CDR2 is FYEKMQ (reference sequence). V shed 4 bases, J shed 4 bases, and the junction held 6 bases outside the gene matches. In nucleotides, the CDR3 is TGTGCCAGCAGCTCAGACAGGGGGCGAGTCACCGGGGAGCTGTTTTTT. Its protein product is CASSSDRGRVTGELFF.

This rearrangement joins TRBV15 to TRBJ1-1; D perhaps matches TRBD1 (5 bases). The V gene lost 0 bases and the J gene lost 5 bases, with 19 bases spanning the gap. The germline CDR1 and CDR2 sequences are LNHNV and YYDKDF (reference sequence). The CDR3 contains 17 residues. This CDR3 reads CATSRDIERGGSTEAFF. The CDR3 region has the DNA TGTGCCACCAGCAGAGATATTGAAAGGGGAGGAAGTACTGAAGCTTTCTTT.

CDR3 sequence: CASSVDSQTSGSYEQYF. Written as DNA, the CDR3 is TGTGCCAGCAGTGTGGACAGCCAGACTAGCGGGTCCTACGAGCAGTACTTC. The chain carries TRBV2 and TRBJ2-7, with 10 positions matching TRBD2. The CDR3 sequence is 17 residues long. Germline CDR1 reads SNHLY; CDR2 reads FYNNEI. The J segment lost 1 base and the V segment lost 4 bases, leaving 10 bases of the junction unmatched.

The table lists this clone with a count of one. J is TRBJ1-4 and V is TRBV29-1; D is perhaps TRBD1 (5 bases). Trimming removed 5 bases at V and 5 bases at J, with 21 bases between. The germline V gene has CDR1 SQVTM and CDR2 ANQGSEA. This CDR3 region has 16 residues. CDR3 sequence (DNA): TGCAGCGTTCTGCCTTGGGGGGACCCGGCCAATGAAAAACTGTTTTTT. Translation: CSVLPWGDPANEKLFF.

The chain has TRBV30 and TRBJ1-2, with D possibly TRBD1 on 5 matching bases. Germline loops: CDR1 GTSNPN, CDR2 SVGIG (reference sequence). V was shortened by 0 bases and J by 4 bases, with 9 bases between the two germline ends. The CDR3 runs to 13 residues. CDR3 residues: CAWSVAGRYGYTF. DNA for the CDR3: TGTGCCTGGAGTGTAGCAGGGCGCTATGGCTACACCTTC. The full variable domain, in which reference TRBV30 and TRBJ1-2 provide the parts outside the CDR3, is SQTIHQWPATLVQPVGSPLSLECTVEGTSNPNLYWYRQAAGRGLQLLFYSVGIGQISSEVPQNLSASRPQDRQFILSSKKLLLSDSGFYLCAWSVAGRYGYTFGSGTRLTVV.

The rearrangement uses TRBV20-1 and TRBJ1-5; tentative D call: TRBD1 (6 bases). V dropped 3 bases and J dropped 6 bases, with 15 bases sitting between them. There are 14 residues in the CDR3. CDR1 and CDR2 (germline): DFQATT, SNEGSKA (reference sequence). The chain's CDR3 is CSASLAGALQPQHF. The CDR3 coding sequence is TGCAGTGCTAGTTTAGCGGGGGCCCTTCAGCCCCAGCATTTT.

The J gene is TRBJ1-2, the V gene TRBV3-1 (or the pseudogene TRBV3-2); D perhaps matches TRBD1 (6 bases). V was trimmed by 0 bases and J by 4 bases, leaving 9 bases between them. Germline V gene data show CDR1 as LGHDT and CDR2 as YNNKEL (reference sequence). This CDR3 comprises 14 residues. In DNA, the CDR3 is TGTGCCAGCAGCCAAGAGGGCAGGGGCTATGGCTACACCTTC. This sequence encodes CASSQEGRGYGYTF.

The rearrangement joins TRBV2 to TRBJ1-4; no clear D gene. The CDR3 length is 15 residues. Trimming shortened V by 2 bases and J by 8 bases, and 15 bases separated the two germline ends. CDR1 and CDR2 (germline): SNHLY, FYNNEI. The CDR3 loop is CASSESVLPGEKLFF. CDR3 DNA sequence: TGTGCCAGCAGTGAATCAGTCCTCCCGGGGGAAAAACTGTTTTTT.

The chain has TRBV11-2 and TRBJ1-6; tentatively, D is TRBD1 (6 bases). This CDR3 is 17 amino acids long. CDR1 SGHAT and CDR2 FQNNGV come from the germline V gene. V lost 5 bases, J lost 8 bases, and 22 bases lay in between. The CDR3 loop reads CASSGRQAVGIYSPLHF. The CDR3 DNA sequence: TGTGCCAGCAGCGGCAGACAGGCCGTCGGGATTTATTCACCCCTCCACTTT.

The chain carries TRBV7-6 and TRBJ1-1; no reliable D call. V lost 1 base and J lost 3, with 12 bases in between. CDR3 length: 15 residues. Germline-derived CDR1 and CDR2 are SGHVS and FNYEAQ. The CDR3 DNA is TGTGCCAGCAGCTTAGGCCAGGTGGAGGACACTGAAGCTTTCTTT. Its protein is CASSLGQVEDTEAFF.

This chain uses TRBV10-1 with TRBJ2-7; the match to TRBD1 covers 7 bases. Germline lookup yields CDR1 WNHNN and CDR2 SYGVQD (reference sequence). The CDR3 runs to 15 residues. J gave up 2 bases and V 2 bases, and 6 bases lay outside the gene matches. CDR3 coding DNA: TGCGCCAGCAGTGAGGCAGCAGGGACAGCCTACGAGCAGTACTTC. It codes for CASSEAAGTAYEQYF.

This chain uses TRBV4-3 with TRBJ1-1, with D hard to call. The CDR3 extends over 19 amino acids. Trimming shortened V by 0 bases and J by 1 base, and 21 bases separated the two germline ends. The germline CDR1 and CDR2 sequences are LGHNA and YSLEER. CDR3 loop: CASSQDQASPLSPNTEAFF. The CDR3 DNA reads as TGCGCCAGCAGCCAAGATCAGGCAAGCCCCTTATCCCCGAACACTGAAGCTTTCTTT.

The V and J genes are TRBV7-2 and TRBJ2-1, with 11 bases identical to TRBD2. The CDR3 has 15 amino acids. V shed 3 bases and J 10 bases; nucleotides not matched to a gene: 8. Germline CDR1 and CDR2: SGHTA and FQGNSA. Here the CDR3 reads CASSFWSSGRSEQFF. Here the CDR3 DNA reads TGTGCCAGCAGCTTTTGGTCTAGCGGGAGGAGCGAGCAGTTCTTC.

The chain has TRBV19 and TRBJ1-5, with 8 nucleotides matching TRBD1. The germline V gene encodes CDR1 LNHDA and CDR2 SQIVND (reference sequence). The CDR3 has 18 amino acids. The J segment lost 1 base and the V segment lost 4 bases, leaving 12 bases of the junction unmatched. CDR3: CASSRHDAGGASNQPQHF. For the CDR3, the DNA is TGTGCCAGTAGTAGACATGACGCAGGGGGCGCGAGCAATCAGCCCCAGCATTTT.

The V gene is TRBV2, the J gene TRBJ2-7; 7 bases match TRBD1. With V trimmed by 6 bases and J by 6 bases, 8 bases remained unmatched. Germline V gives CDR1 SNHLY, CDR2 FYNNEI. The length of the CDR3 is 13 residues. CDR3 nucleotides: TGTGCCAGCAGACGGGACAGACGAGGCGAGCAGTACTTC. It is translated as CASRRDRRGEQYF.

The chain combines TRBV29-1 with TRBJ1-1, with 7 bases matching TRBD1. The trim removed 7 bases at V and 3 bases at J, leaving 11 bases unmatched. The CDR3 covers 14 residues. From germline, CDR1 is SQVTM and CDR2 ANQGSEA. In DNA form, the CDR3 reads TGCAGCGCGCGACAGGGAGCAGACTACACTGAAGCTTTCTTT. Residues: CSARQGADYTEAFF.